The 32 T cell receptor beta chains given below trace back to one sample, sequenced in a study of T cells after yellow fever vaccination. TCRdb called the 5' RACE reads again in MiXCR, with one record for every CDR3 protein. The sample records 200,000 to 250,000 distinct CDR3 sequences, approximately 3% being singletons. The sample was CD4+ T cells sorted from PBMCs, taken 10 days after the yellow fever booster vaccination. The receptors derive from a man between 18 and 29 years old who received the YFV17D yellow fever vaccine.

V usage is TRBV12-3 or TRBV12-4 and J usage is TRBJ1-2; D possibly corresponds to TRBD1 (6 bases). V lost 3 bases, J lost 7 bases, and 15 bases lay in between. The length of the CDR3 is 14 residues. As DNA, the CDR3 is TGTGCCAGCAGTTTTAGGGGGGGTGGAAGTGGCTACACCTTC. Translating gives CASSFRGGGSGYTF.

The table lists this clonotype with a few counts. DNA for the CDR3: TGTGCCAGCAGCTTAGCCCCTGAGAGCCTTGAAGCTTTCTTT. Translation: CASSLAPESLEAFF. V gene TRBV7-9 combines with J gene TRBJ1-1; D not certain. Between the trimmed V and J ends, which lost 0 bases and 7 bases, there was a span of 12 bases. The CDR3 consists of 14 residues. The V gene's germline CDR1 is SEHNR and CDR2 FQNEAQ (reference sequence).

In this sample, this clonotype turned up a few times. This chain uses TRBV7-2 with TRBJ2-3, with unresolved D. Germline assignment: CDR1 SGHTA and CDR2 FQGNSA. Between the trimmed V and J ends, which lost 2 bases and 3 bases, there was a span of 9 bases. The length of the CDR3 is 14 residues. The CDR3 sequence is CASSLRRETDTQYF. The CDR3, as DNA: TGTGCCAGCAGCTTAAGAAGGGAAACAGATACGCAGTATTTT.

This clonotype has ten or more counts. This chain joins TRBV20-1 and TRBJ2-5, with TRBD2 matching over 12 bases. The CDR3 is 15 residues long. The germline V gene encodes CDR1 DFQATT and CDR2 SNEGSKA (reference sequence). The V and J ends lost 1 base and 2 bases, in that order; junction bases with no gene match: 2. The CDR3 bases are TGCAGTGCTAGAGGGCTAGCGGGGGGGCAAGAGACCCAGTACTTC. Translated, it gives CSARGLAGGQETQYF.

This clonotype occurred many times. The chain is built from TRBV24-1 and TRBJ2-3, with 10 bases fitting TRBD1. Germline CDR1 reads KGHDR; CDR2 reads SFDVKD. J lost 4 bases, V lost 9 bases, and 9 bases had no gene match. The CDR3 contains 15 residues. In nucleotides, the CDR3 is TGTGCCACCGCGGCGGGACAGGGGAGGTCAGATACGCAGTATTTT. It translates to CATAAGQGRSDTQYF.

The chain carries TRBV7-9 and TRBJ2-1, with D possibly being TRBD2 (5 bases). The V and J ends lost 5 bases and 6 bases respectively, with 20 bases between them. The CDR3 totals 16 residues. Germline loops: CDR1 SEHNR, CDR2 FQNEAQ (reference sequence). CDR3 in DNA: TGTGCCAGCAGCCCCATCGGGGTCCTCCGGCCCAATGAGCAGTTCTTC. Protein sequence: CASSPIGVLRPNEQFF.

This clonotype occurred a few times. The chain recombines TRBV20-1 with TRBJ2-5, with D possibly being TRBD1 (6 bases). The CDR3 is 14 residues long. The V end lost 3 bases, the J end lost 2 bases, and 13 bases lay between the germline ends. Germline CDR1 and CDR2: DFQATT and SNEGSKA (reference sequence). The CDR3 spells CSARNPGQQETQYF. The CDR3 DNA reads as TGCAGTGCTAGGAACCCTGGACAGCAAGAGACCCAGTACTTC.

Ten or more counts support this clonotype. The chain is built from TRBV6-6 and TRBJ1-2; TRBD1 agrees at 9 bases. CDR3 length equals 17 residues. Losses at the gene ends were 2 bases for V and 5 bases for J; bases not matched to a gene: 12. The germline V gene encodes CDR1 MNHNY and CDR2 SVGAGI (reference sequence). CDR3 coding DNA: TGTGCCAGCAGTTACACCCTCCGGACAGGGGTTGAGTATGGCTACACCTTC. Its protein product is CASSYTLRTGVEYGYTF.

This clonotype came up a few times. The V call is TRBV7-2, the J call TRBJ2-1, with TRBD2 identical over 9 bases. The length of the CDR3 is 14 residues. The germline gives CDR1 SGHTA, CDR2 FQGNSA. V trimming: 2 bases; J trimming: 12 bases; junction bases outside the gene matches: 8. CDR3 nucleotide sequence: TGTGCCAGCAGCTTATTAACTAGCGGGCCGAGGCAGTTCTTC. This sequence encodes CASSLLTSGPRQFF.

This clonotype was seen a few times. The rearrangement uses TRBV10-3 and TRBJ2-2, with D unclear. The CDR3 has 15 amino acids. Trimming shortened V by 10 bases and J by 1 base, and 16 bases separated the two germline ends. The germline V gene has CDR1 ENHRY and CDR2 SYGVKD. This CDR3 is CATNGETKNTGELFF. In DNA form, the CDR3 reads TGTGCCACCAACGGTGAAACTAAGAACACCGGGGAGCTGTTTTTT.

This clonotype was detected many times. V gene TRBV7-2 combines with J gene TRBJ2-3, with D uncertain. The germline gives CDR1 SGHTA, CDR2 FQGNSA. The V end lost 3 bases, the J end lost 1 base, and 5 bases lay between the germline ends. The CDR3 sequence is 13 residues long. CDR3 coding DNA: TGTGCCAGCAGCTTCTGGGGCACAGATACGCAGTATTTT. This translates into CASSFWGTDTQYF.

The chain recombines TRBV3-1 with TRBJ2-5; D possibly uses TRBD1 or TRBD2 (5 bases each). Trimming took off 2 bases at V and 4 bases at J, with 11 bases between the two ends. CDR1 LGHDT and CDR2 YNNKEL come from the germline V gene (reference sequence). The CDR3 consists of 14 residues. CDR3 DNA: TGTGCCAGCAGCCAAACTGGGGGTGTAGAGACCCAGTACTTC. Its protein is CASSQTGGVETQYF.

This clonotype has just a few counts. The rearrangement joins TRBV5-4 to TRBJ2-3, with 12 positions matching TRBD2. Trimming took 4 bases from V and 5 from J; bases not matched to a gene: 5. This CDR3 is 15 amino acids long. The V gene's germline CDR1 is SGHNT and CDR2 YYREEE (reference sequence). CDR3 sequence (DNA): TGTGCCAGCAGCCCTAGCGGGGGGGCTAGAGATACGCAGTATTTT. Protein: CASSPSGGARDTQYF.

This chain uses TRBV5-1 with TRBJ2-5; D remains ambiguous. Germline V gene sequence: CDR1 SGHRS, CDR2 YFSETQ. CDR3 length: 13 amino acids. Trimming took 6 bases from V and 0 from J, leaving 9 bases between them. CDR3 in amino acids: CASTGQYQETQYF. Written as DNA, the CDR3 is TGCGCCAGCACCGGGCAGTACCAAGAGACCCAGTACTTC.

This clonotype has a handful of counts. This chain connects TRBV25-1 to TRBJ1-2, with unresolved D. This CDR3 has 12 residues. The V end lost 8 bases, the J end lost 4 bases, and 11 bases lay between the germline ends. Germline loops: CDR1 MGHDK, CDR2 SYGVNS. CDR3 amino acids: CASSRVPYGYTF. DNA of the CDR3: TGTGCCAGCTCCCGGGTGCCCTATGGCTACACCTTC.

This clonotype was recorded many times. CDR3 nucleotide sequence: TGTGCCAGCAGTTACCTCACCGACAGGGGGAACACTGAAGCTTTCTTT. Translating gives CASSYLTDRGNTEAFF. The V call is TRBV6-6, the J call TRBJ1-1, with 8 positions matching TRBD1. The J segment lost 1 base and the V segment lost 2 bases, leaving 6 bases of the junction unmatched. In germline, CDR1 is MNHNY, CDR2 SVGAGI (reference sequence). The CDR3 extends over 16 amino acids.

This sequence joins TRBV5-1 and TRBJ2-1; 12 bases align to TRBD2. The V gene end was trimmed by 5 bases and the J gene end by 7 bases; junction bases not matched to a gene: 7. The CDR3 runs to 15 residues. Germline loops: CDR1 SGHRS, CDR2 YFSETQ. The CDR3 reads CASRYRTSGDNEQFF. The DNA for the CDR3 is TGCGCCAGCAGATACCGGACTAGCGGGGATAATGAGCAGTTCTTC.

The genes are TRBV12-3 or TRBV12-4 and TRBJ1-1; D possibly corresponds to TRBD1 (5 bases). Trimming pared 7 bases from V and 1 base from J, leaving 10 bases between. CDR3 length equals 13 residues. CDR3 sequence reads: CASTGLENTEAFF. The CDR3 DNA reads as TGTGCCAGCACGGGACTGGAGAACACTGAAGCTTTCTTT.

This clonotype showed up just a few times. V is TRBV6-1 and J is TRBJ1-1, with TRBD1 matching 11 bases. The CDR3 consists of 13 residues. Germline CDR1 and CDR2: MNHNS and SASEGT. Trimming took 2 bases from V and 11 from J; bases not matched to a gene: 4. The CDR3 coding sequence is TGTGCCAGCAGTGAAAGGGACAGGGGGTACGCTTTCTTT. Protein: CASSERDRGYAFF.

This clonotype has a count of ten or more. The V and J genes are TRBV5-1 and TRBJ2-4; D perhaps matches TRBD1 (6 bases). The length of the CDR3 is 16 residues. V was trimmed by 4 bases and J by 0 bases, leaving 14 bases between them. Per the germline V gene, CDR1 is SGHRS and CDR2 is YFSETQ. As DNA, the CDR3 is TGCGCCAGCAGCCCCAACAGGGACGTAGCCAAAAACATTCAGTACTTC. It specifies CASSPNRDVAKNIQYF.

The chain uses TRBV28 and TRBJ1-6; D remains unclear. V shed 7 bases and J shed 7 bases, with 11 bases lying between them. The length of the CDR3 is 13 residues. Germline V gene data show CDR1 as MDHEN and CDR2 as SYDVKM. This CDR3 is CASKRDFNSPLHF. The DNA for the CDR3 is TGTGCCAGCAAGAGGGATTTCAATTCACCCCTCCACTTT.

The V and J genes are TRBV20-1 and TRBJ1-2, with a tentative D call TRBD1 (6 bases). The ends were cut back, 0 bases at V and 6 bases at J, with 11 bases in the middle. CDR1 and CDR2 (germline): DFQATT, SNEGSKA (reference sequence). This CDR3 is built from 13 residues. DNA for the CDR3: TGCAGTGCTAGAGACAGGACAGAAGATGGCTACACCTTC. Residues: CSARDRTEDGYTF.

The V call is TRBV27, the J call TRBJ1-2, with D perhaps matching TRBD1 (5 bases). CDR1 and CDR2 from the germline V gene are MNHEY and SMNVEV (reference sequence). The CDR3 is 14 amino acids. The V gene lost 4 bases and the J gene lost 7 bases, with 16 bases spanning the gap. CDR3 sequence: CASSSLGGVGGYTF. The CDR3 DNA follows: TGTGCCAGCAGTTCCCTCGGGGGGGTAGGTGGCTACACCTTC.

This clonotype showed up many times. The V call is TRBV20-1, the J call TRBJ2-3; 9 positions match TRBD2. The V and J ends lost 5 bases and 3 bases, in that order; junction bases with no gene match: 9. The CDR3 runs to 15 residues. Per germline, CDR1 DFQATT and CDR2 SNEGSKA (reference sequence). The DNA of the CDR3 is TGCAGTGCTGGCGACTTTGCGGGGGGGACAGATACGCAGTATTTT. Amino acid sequence: CSAGDFAGGTDTQYF.

The J gene is TRBJ2-7, the V gene TRBV11-2; maybe TRBD2 (5 bases). This CDR3 contains 13 residues. V was pared by 3 bases and J by 6 bases, with 12 bases between. Germline V gene data show CDR1 as SGHAT and CDR2 as FQNNGV. CDR3 amino acids: CASSLVGVGEQYF. The CDR3 DNA follows: TGTGCCAGCAGCTTGGTCGGGGTAGGCGAGCAGTACTTC.

This clonotype was seen repeatedly, ten times or more. The chain carries TRBV20-1 and TRBJ2-1, with 7 bases aligning to TRBD2. V gave up 4 bases and J gave up 4 bases; unmatched junction bases: 7. CDR1 is DFQATT, CDR2 SNEGSKA, per germline (reference sequence). The CDR3 runs 14 residues. The CDR3 sequence: CSANVGLLYNEQFF. The CDR3 DNA reads TGCAGTGCTAATGTGGGACTACTTTACAATGAGCAGTTCTTC.

This clonotype was seen repeatedly, ten times or more. The chain has TRBV29-1 and TRBJ2-7; TRBD1 matches 10 bases. Germline-derived CDR1 and CDR2 are SQVTM and ANQGSEA. The length of the CDR3 is 14 residues. After removal of 7 bases from V and 3 bases from J, the junction contained 9 bases not matched to a gene. CDR3 sequence (DNA): TGCAGCGCCTCCGTGTGGACAGGGGGCTACGAGCAGTACTTC. This sequence encodes CSASVWTGGYEQYF.

This clonotype appeared many times. The rearrangement uses TRBV10-3 and TRBJ2-5; D not certain. The V gene's germline CDR1 is ENHRY and CDR2 SYGVKD. The CDR3 covers 14 residues. The germline V and J ends were trimmed by 3 bases and 3 bases, with 11 bases remaining between them. The CDR3 reads CAISEVVREETQYF. The CDR3 DNA is TGTGCCATCAGTGAAGTAGTGCGCGAAGAGACCCAGTACTTC.

This clonotype was detected ten times or more. The genes are TRBV10-1 and TRBJ2-2; tentative D call: TRBD2 (6 bases). Germline-derived CDR1 and CDR2 are WNHNN and SYGVQD (reference sequence). V lost 3 bases to trimming and J lost 7 bases, with 18 bases between them. This CDR3 contains 16 residues. The CDR3 region has the DNA TGCGCCAGCAGTGAAGTAGGGCGGGGAATCGGCGGGGAGCTGTTTTTT. Amino acids: CASSEVGRGIGGELFF.

This clonotype was found a few times. The chain joins TRBV11-2 to TRBJ1-2, with a possible D match to TRBD1 (6 bases). CDR3 size: 15 residues. Germline loops: CDR1 SGHAT, CDR2 FQNNGV. The germline V and J ends were trimmed by 5 bases and 1 base, with 14 bases remaining between them. The CDR3 is CASSPGATLNYGYTF. The CDR3 nucleotides read TGTGCCAGCAGCCCAGGGGCGACCCTTAACTATGGCTACACCTTC.

In this sample, this clonotype turned up many times. The chain links TRBV20-1 to TRBJ2-3; D is possibly TRBD1 or TRBD2 (6 bases each). Trimming removed 6 bases at V and 4 bases at J, with 20 bases between. The CDR3 is 15 amino acids. Looked up from germline, CDR1 is DFQATT and CDR2 is SNEGSKA (reference sequence). The CDR3 loop is CSAPPGGGVADTQYF. CDR3 nucleotides: TGCAGTGCCCCCCCCGGGGGCGGTGTGGCAGATACGCAGTATTTT.

This clonotype has ten or more counts. This chain links TRBV20-1 with TRBJ1-5; no clear D. V was clipped by 5 bases and J by 7 bases, with 15 bases between them. This CDR3 has 13 amino acids. The germline V gene encodes CDR1 DFQATT and CDR2 SNEGSKA (reference sequence). The CDR3 DNA follows: TGCAGTGCTCAACGCCAAGGGAGCCAGCCCCAGCATTTT. It is translated as CSAQRQGSQPQHF.